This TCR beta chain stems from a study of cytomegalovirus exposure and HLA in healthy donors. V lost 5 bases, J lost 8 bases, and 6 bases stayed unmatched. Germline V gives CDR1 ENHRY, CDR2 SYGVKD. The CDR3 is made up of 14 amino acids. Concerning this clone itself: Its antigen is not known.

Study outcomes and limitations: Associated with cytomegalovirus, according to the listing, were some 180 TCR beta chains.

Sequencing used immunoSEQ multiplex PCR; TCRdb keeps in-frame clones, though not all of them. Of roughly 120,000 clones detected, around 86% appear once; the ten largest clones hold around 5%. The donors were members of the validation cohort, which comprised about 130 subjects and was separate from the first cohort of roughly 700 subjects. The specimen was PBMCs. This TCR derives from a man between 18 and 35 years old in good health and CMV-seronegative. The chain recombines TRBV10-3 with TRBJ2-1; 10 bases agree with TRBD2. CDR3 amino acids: CAISKREGLDEQFF. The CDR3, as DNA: TGTGCCATCAGTAAGCGGGAGGGCCTGGATGAGCAGTTCTTC.